The present entry profiles one T cell receptor (beta chain) with its context. What it binds is not known. These data originate in a study of Tregs in tolerant kidney transplant recipients. Study-level findings and limits: Few patients were studied, so findings need validation in larger groups. No direct test of biological reproducibility was done here. Tregs expanded with activated donor B cells seemed most donor-specific.

In germline, CDR1 is SGHDN, CDR2 FVKESK. The J segment lost 8 bases and the V segment lost 4 bases, leaving 9 bases of the junction unmatched. The CDR3 covers 14 residues. Method: immunoSEQ multiplex PCR; TCRdb's copy keeps in-frame clones and lacks some. The sample yields roughly 250,000 clones, 65% to 85% seen once. The specimen sequenced was CD4+ T cells from blood. This TCR came from a human donor in good health. This rearrangement joins TRBV14 to TRBJ1-2, with 8 bases matching TRBD1. In nucleotides, the CDR3 is TGTGCCAGCAGCCCGCAGGGGGCATCCTTCGGCTACACCTTC. This codes for CASSPQGASFGYTF.